A selection of T cell receptor beta chains follows, all from one sample in a study of human thymus T cells. The table came from immunoSEQ multiplex PCR; TCRdb's copy has only in-frame clones and leaves some out. This repertoire shows tens of thousands of clones, 85% to 95% found once; its top ten account for around 0.03%. The sample was thymus tissue. These receptors all stem from a girl less than two years old with a congenital heart defect but otherwise immunologically healthy. Each CDR3 is given without its conserved first and last residue. The D gene is left open where the match is weak.

V gene: TRBV18
J gene: TRBJ1-2
D gene: TRBD1
CDR3 protein: ASSPVTGGLIKNGYT

V gene: TRBV4-1
J gene: TRBJ2-5
D gene: TRBD2
CDR3 protein: ASSQDGGAWETQY

V gene: TRBV12-2
J gene: TRBJ1-1
D gene: NA
CDR3 protein: ASCRESDGTEAF

V gene: TRBV25-1
J gene: TRBJ2-5
D gene: NA
CDR3 protein: ASSEYRGEQETQY

V gene: TRBV5-6
J gene: TRBJ2-6
D gene: TRBD1
CDR3 protein: ASSYGTGGPSGANVLT

V gene: TRBV29-1
J gene: TRBJ1-2
D gene: TRBD1
CDR3 protein: SVWTGYHPHHGYT

V gene: TRBV5-5
J gene: TRBJ2-1
D gene: TRBD2
CDR3 protein: ASSFELAGHNEQF

V gene: TRBV19
J gene: TRBJ2-2
D gene: NA
CDR3 protein: ASSLGGLEGGELF

V gene: TRBV5-1
J gene: TRBJ2-5
D gene: TRBD1
CDR3 protein: ASSATWDSQETQY

V gene: TRBV18
J gene: TRBJ1-1
D gene: NA
CDR3 protein: ASSRGAEAF

V gene: TRBV5-1
J gene: TRBJ2-5
D gene: TRBD1
CDR3 protein: ASSPAGGFQETQY

V gene: TRBV27
J gene: TRBJ1-2
D gene: NA
CDR3 protein: ASSGEGRMYGYT

V gene: TRBV9
J gene: TRBJ2-7
D gene: NA
CDR3 protein: ASSGELGTGTYEQY

V gene: TRBV19
J gene: TRBJ1-1
D gene: NA
CDR3 protein: ASSTFSTDLNTEAF

V gene: TRBV28
J gene: TRBJ1-5
D gene: NA
CDR3 protein: ASSFIRFGPRPQH

V gene: TRBV2
J gene: TRBJ1-2
D gene: NA
CDR3 protein: ASSELIKAGENYGYT

V gene: TRBV5-1
J gene: TRBJ2-3
D gene: NA
CDR3 protein: ASSSRINRDTQY

V gene: TRBV14
J gene: TRBJ1-4
D gene: NA
CDR3 protein: ASSPREGTNEKLF

V gene: TRBV10-3
J gene: TRBJ1-1
D gene: NA
CDR3 protein: AIMGANTEAF

V gene: TRBV10-3
J gene: TRBJ2-1
D gene: TRBD2
CDR3 protein: AISQGLAGAYNEQF

V gene: TRBV27
J gene: TRBJ2-1
D gene: TRBD2
CDR3 protein: ASRQTSGRYNEQF

V gene: TRBV28
J gene: TRBJ1-1
D gene: NA
CDR3 protein: ASTLGTKNTEAF

V gene: TRBV6-1
J gene: TRBJ2-7
D gene: NA
CDR3 protein: ASVPERSGPYEQY

V gene: TRBV28
J gene: TRBJ2-7
D gene: TRBD1
CDR3 protein: ASRELSGQSYEQY

V gene: TRBV12-5
J gene: TRBJ2-7
D gene: TRBD1
CDR3 protein: ASGLLPSRDRGRPYTSEQY

V gene: TRBV30
J gene: TRBJ2-7
D gene: NA
CDR3 protein: AWSAERHTPGDCCEQY

V gene: TRBV9
J gene: TRBJ2-6
D gene: NA
CDR3 protein: ASSASPGARGANVLT

V gene: TRBV25-1
J gene: TRBJ2-6
D gene: NA
CDR3 protein: ASSEYSPRTSGANVLT

V gene: TRBV7-9
J gene: TRBJ2-5
D gene: NA
CDR3 protein: ASSSKPGAEETQY

V gene: TRBV7-8
J gene: TRBJ1-4
D gene: TRBD1
CDR3 protein: ASRSTGTGVIEKLF

V gene: TRBV27
J gene: TRBJ2-1
D gene: NA
CDR3 protein: ASSLWAGPYNEQF

V gene: TRBV7-9
J gene: TRBJ2-5
D gene: NA
CDR3 protein: ASRTDGGLETQY

V gene: TRBV9
J gene: TRBJ2-7
D gene: TRBD1
CDR3 protein: ASSASGQGAEQY

V gene: TRBV28
J gene: TRBJ1-4
D gene: NA
CDR3 protein: ASSRSTGATNEKLF

V gene: TRBV9
J gene: TRBJ2-5
D gene: NA
CDR3 protein: ASSVGGHQETQY

V gene: TRBV5-4
J gene: TRBJ2-3
D gene: TRBD2
CDR3 protein: ASSPSGTSGRAVGDTQY

V gene: TRBV30
J gene: TRBJ1-5
D gene: NA
CDR3 protein: AWSAGVAQPQH

V gene: TRBV27
J gene: TRBJ2-3
D gene: NA
CDR3 protein: ASSPRTKGSTDTQY

V gene: TRBV7-2
J gene: TRBJ2-1
D gene: TRBD2
CDR3 protein: ASSPPLAGVLDEQF

V gene: TRBV11-2
J gene: TRBJ1-1
D gene: NA
CDR3 protein: ASSTDRDPNTEAF

V gene: TRBV7-2
J gene: TRBJ1-5
D gene: TRBD1
CDR3 protein: ASSLGQGHDQPQH

V gene: TRBV14
J gene: TRBJ2-3
D gene: NA
CDR3 protein: ASSHDAGPYTDTQY

V gene: TRBV5-6
J gene: TRBJ1-6
D gene: NA
CDR3 protein: ASSVYRDPGAALH

V gene: TRBV27
J gene: TRBJ2-1
D gene: TRBD1
CDR3 protein: ASSPDRAAGPYNEQF

V gene: TRBV5-6
J gene: TRBJ1-3
D gene: NA
CDR3 protein: ASSLDRPGPNLPGNTIY